These 2 T cell receptor beta chains came from one sample sequenced in a study of PD-L1 blockade in urothelial cancer. Regarding time point: pretreatment peripheral blood. TCRdb's table, derived via immunoSEQ multiplex PCR, lists solely in-frame clones and lacks some. Altogether about 86,000 clones are present, approximately 81% being singletons, with the ten largest covering around 15%. This specimen consisted of PBMCs, obtained around atezolizumab (anti-PD-L1) treatment. The source of these receptors is a man aged 55 to 70 with urothelial cancer.

V and J are TRBV10-3 and TRBJ1-2, with TRBD1 matching over 9 bases. The V and J ends lost 0 bases and 4 bases, in that order; junction bases with no gene match: 3. Germline V gene sequence: CDR1 ENHRY, CDR2 SYGVKD. The CDR3 contains 15 residues. The CDR3 bases are TGTGCCATCAGTGAGTCGCGGGACAGGGCCTATGGCTACACCTTC. Translated: CAISESRDRAYGYTF.

J is TRBJ2-4 and V is TRBV2; 10 bases agree with TRBD1. V lost 4 bases to trimming and J lost 0 bases; unmatched junction nucleotides: 9. The CDR3 spans 18 residues. Per germline, CDR1 SNHLY and CDR2 FYNNEI. This chain's CDR3 is CASSGDRGEGLAKNIQYF. The CDR3 DNA follows: TGTGCCAGCAGTGGGGACAGGGGAGAGGGGCTAGCCAAAAACATTCAGTACTTC.